These 24 T cell receptor beta chains originate from one sample sequenced in a study of T cell repertoires in cytomegalovirus infection. TCRdb analysed the reads with MiXCR anew, one entry per CDR3 protein. The data contain 800,000 to 950,000 distinct CDR3 sequences, 32% of them seen just once; the ten biggest clones take up roughly an eighth. These TCRs are of unknown antigen specificity. The source material was cultured CD8+ T cells from PBMCs, sampled from culture after CMV antigen stimulation. These receptors all come from a human donor in good health (CMV status not recorded). Some clones in this sample may be carry-over from other donors' samples.

The V and J genes are TRBV7-3 and TRBJ2-1, with 12 bases lining up with TRBD2. CDR1 and CDR2 (germline): SGHTA, FQGTGA. This CDR3 has 18 amino acids. The trim removed 0 bases at V and 5 bases at J, leaving 8 bases unmatched. CDR3 sequence reads: CASSLTFRTSGENNEQFF. The DNA for the CDR3 is TGTGCCAGCAGCTTAACGTTTCGGACTAGCGGGGAGAACAATGAGCAGTTCTTC. Drawing the rest from reference TRBV7-3 and TRBJ2-1, the complete variable domain is GAGVSQTPSNKVTEKGKYVELRCDPISGHTALYWYRQSLGQGPEFLIYFQGTGAADDSGLPNDRFFAVRPEGSVSTLKIQRTERGDSAVYLCASSLTFRTSGENNEQFFGPGTRLTVL.

This clonotype was picked up many times. The V and J genes are TRBV7-2 and TRBJ2-3; D assignment may be TRBD1 or TRBD2 (5 bases each). The CDR3 has 15 residues. Germline CDR1 is SGHTA and CDR2 is FQGNSA. The V end was cut by 3 bases, the J end by 0 bases, with 10 bases between. The CDR3 loop reads CASSLGEGSTDTQYF. The CDR3, as DNA: TGTGCCAGCAGCTTGGGGGAAGGTAGCACAGATACGCAGTATTTT.

Points on this clonotype: Possible read error: a much larger clone is one base away. The chain has TRBV6-1 and TRBJ2-4, with D perhaps matching TRBD2 (5 bases). In germline, CDR1 is MNHNS, CDR2 SASEGT. CDR3 length: 18 residues. This CDR3 is CASSKAVEYLGLKNIQYF. The DNA of the CDR3 is TGTGCCAGCAGTAAAGCGGTGGAATATCTAGGCCTCAAAAACATTCAGTACTTC.

This clonotype was counted between two and nine times. The chain has TRBV6-6 and TRBJ1-4, with D unresolved. The CDR3 totals 16 residues. The ends were cut back, 5 bases at V and 0 bases at J, with 13 bases in the middle. CDR1 MNHNY and CDR2 SVGAGI come from the germline V gene (reference sequence). The CDR3 DNA reads as TGTGCCAGCAGTCTACCCCGGGGTACAACTAATGAAAAACTGTTTTTT. This encodes CASSLPRGTTNEKLFF.

The chain combines TRBV4-1 with TRBJ2-1, with D perhaps TRBD1 or TRBD2 (5 bases each). This CDR3 is 16 amino acids long. Per the germline V gene, CDR1 is MGHRA and CDR2 is YSYEKL. V dropped 5 bases and J dropped 0 bases, with 14 bases sitting between them. CDR3 region: CASSFPWGSSYNEQFF. The CDR3 DNA is TGCGCCAGCAGCTTCCCTTGGGGGAGCTCCTACAATGAGCAGTTCTTC.

This clonotype was picked up a small number of times. This chain links TRBV6-1 with TRBJ2-5; D might be TRBD2 (5 bases). V was clipped by 5 bases and J by 1 base, with 20 bases between them. Germline lookup yields CDR1 MNHNS and CDR2 SASEGT. The CDR3 contains 17 residues. This CDR3 is CASSHPLGGSAQETQYF. The CDR3, as DNA: TGTGCCAGCAGTCACCCTCTAGGCGGGTCAGCCCAAGAGACCCAGTACTTC.

Comments on this clonotype: One end of the junction is discordant with germline, which a read error may explain. The J gene is TRBJ2-1, the V gene TRBV11-3, with unresolved D. This CDR3 comprises 14 residues. CDR1 and CDR2 from the germline V gene are SGHNT and YENEEA. The CDR3 here is CASNLDYGGREQFF. In DNA form, the CDR3 reads TGTGCCAGCAACTTAGATTACGGTGGCCGGGAGCAGTTCTTC.

The chain combines TRBV15 with TRBJ1-3, with D uncertain. Per germline, CDR1 LNHNV and CDR2 YYDKDF (reference sequence). This CDR3 contains 13 residues. Trimming removed 6 bases at V and 0 bases at J, with 6 bases between. The CDR3 DNA follows: TGTGCCACCAGGATAAACTCTGGAAACACCATATATTTT. Translation gives CATRINSGNTIYF. Full variable domain (outside the CDR3, taken from reference TRBV15 and TRBJ1-3): DAMVIQNPRYQVTQFGKPVTLSCSQTLNHNVMYWYQQKSSQAPKLLFHYYDKDFNNEADTPDNFQSRRPNTSFCFLDIRSPGLGDTAMYLCATRINSGNTIYFGEGSWLTVV.

The chain has TRBV12-3 or TRBV12-4 and TRBJ2-7; D is uncertain. V lost 0 bases and J lost 3, with 15 bases in between. This CDR3 has 16 residues. As DNA, the CDR3 is TGTGCCAGCAGTTTAGCGGCAGGATCAGTGAACTACGAGCAGTACTTC. Residues: CASSLAAGSVNYEQYF.

In its sample, this clonotype was seen a few times. CDR3 sequence: CASVETGVNTEAFF. The CDR3 bases are TGTGCCAGCGTCGAGACAGGGGTGAACACTGAAGCTTTCTTT. The chain recombines TRBV19 with TRBJ1-1, with 8 positions matching TRBD1. J lost 0 bases, V lost 9 bases, and 6 bases had no gene match. Germline CDR1 and CDR2: LNHDA and SQIVND (reference sequence). The CDR3 is 14 residues long.

This clonotype has a handful of counts. This chain links TRBV6-2 or TRBV6-3 with TRBJ2-1; TRBD1 might be the D (6 bases). The CDR3 runs to 15 residues. V was clipped by 5 bases and J by 4 bases, with 15 bases between them. Germline-derived CDR1 and CDR2 are MNHEY and SVGEGT. This CDR3 is CASSPSRQGYNEQFF. CDR3 nucleotide sequence: TGTGCCAGCAGTCCCTCCAGGCAGGGGTACAATGAGCAGTTCTTC.

The rearrangement uses TRBV12-5 and TRBJ1-2; no clear D gene. The CDR3 covers 19 residues. The germline CDR1 and CDR2 sequences are LGHNT and FRNRAP. The V end lost 0 bases, the J end lost 5 bases, and 25 bases lay between the germline ends. In DNA, the CDR3 is TGTGCTAGTGGTTTGGTCCCTTTACGCTCCGTCGAGTGGACGTATGGCTACACCTTC. This translates into CASGLVPLRSVEWTYGYTF.

Turning to this clonotype: The germline gene is not matched at one end of the junction; a read error may be the cause. The genes are TRBV27 and TRBJ1-2; 11 bases fit TRBD1. CDR1 is MNHEY, CDR2 SMNVEV, per germline (reference sequence). The length of the CDR3 is 15 residues. The CDR3 reads CVSSLQGTGGYGYTF. As DNA, the CDR3 is TGTGTCAGCAGTTTACAGGGGACAGGGGGCTATGGCTACACCTTC.

This chain connects TRBV27 to TRBJ2-1; D remains ambiguous. The CDR3 loop spans 14 amino acids. V dropped 5 bases and J dropped 5 bases, with 13 bases sitting between them. Germline CDR1 reads MNHEY; CDR2 reads SMNVEV (reference sequence). CDR3 sequence: CASSREGPHNEQFF. Written as DNA, the CDR3 is TGTGCCAGCAGTAGGGAAGGCCCACACAATGAGCAGTTCTTC.

This clonotype was picked up many times. The chain combines TRBV7-3 with TRBJ2-2; unclear D gene. Trimming left V 3 bases short and J 3 bases short, with 5 bases between. Germline V gene lookup returns CDR1 SGHTA and CDR2 FQGTGA. The CDR3 covers 13 residues. CDR3: CASSLLYTGELFF. Here the CDR3 DNA reads TGTGCCAGCAGCTTGTTATACACCGGGGAGCTGTTTTTT.

V is TRBV5-6 and J is TRBJ1-2, with 11 bases matching TRBD1. The V segment lost 4 bases and the J segment 6 bases; nucleotides outside the gene matches: 11. The CDR3 is 16 residues long. Looked up from germline, CDR1 is SGHDT and CDR2 is YYEEEE. Here the CDR3 reads CASSARDRGIGNGYTF. Written as DNA, the CDR3 is TGTGCCAGCAGCGCCCGGGACAGGGGGATCGGGAATGGCTACACCTTC.

This clonotype appeared many times. The chain recombines TRBV10-3 with TRBJ2-7; tentative D call: TRBD2 (6 bases). This CDR3 is 12 amino acids long. V lost 10 bases and J 2 bases, leaving 12 bases between the germline ends. The germline V gene encodes CDR1 ENHRY and CDR2 SYGVKD. CDR3 nucleotide sequence: TGTGCCACCGCGGGACCCACCTACGAGCAGTACGTC. Translating gives CATAGPTYEQYV.

V usage is TRBV19 and J usage is TRBJ1-2, with D perhaps TRBD1 (5 bases). The CDR3 is made up of 15 amino acids. Germline loops: CDR1 LNHDA, CDR2 SQIVND (reference sequence). The V gene lost 0 bases and the J gene lost 6 bases, with 14 bases spanning the gap. The CDR3 nucleotides are TGTGCCAGTAGTATAGATCGTCGACAGTTCAATGGCTACACCTTC. Translated, it gives CASSIDRRQFNGYTF.

This clonotype was picked up a small number of times. The rearrangement links TRBV6-6 to TRBJ1-4; D gene uncertain. The V and J ends lost 3 bases and 6 bases respectively, with 11 bases between them. The CDR3 runs to 14 residues. Per germline, CDR1 MNHNY and CDR2 SVGAGI (reference sequence). This chain's CDR3 is CASSYLRNDEKLFF. The CDR3 nucleotides are TGTGCCAGCAGTTATCTCCGCAACGATGAAAAACTGTTTTTT.

There are a few counts of this clonotype. The genes are TRBV4-1 and TRBJ2-1, with D perhaps being TRBD1 or TRBD2 (5 bases each). The CDR3 runs to 12 residues. Trimming took 3 bases from V and 13 from J, leaving 13 bases between them. The germline CDR1 and CDR2 sequences are MGHRA and YSYEKL. This CDR3 is CASSQEVGEQFF. The CDR3 nucleotides are TGCGCCAGCAGCCAGGAGGTAGGGGAACAGTTCTTC.

This clonotype was observed a few times. A junction end diverges from the germline sequence, so it may reflect a read error. The chain couples TRBV27 to TRBJ1-2; D is uncertain. Germline V gene lookup returns CDR1 MNHEY and CDR2 SMNVEV (reference sequence). The CDR3 is made up of 14 amino acids. Here the CDR3 reads CASSFSSMDYGYTF. DNA for the CDR3: TGTGCAAGCAGTTTTAGCAGTATGGACTATGGCTACACCTTC.

This clonotype came up a few times. V is TRBV24-1 and J is TRBJ2-2; D is ambiguous. The length of the CDR3 is 13 residues. V shed 4 bases and J shed 8 bases, with 10 bases lying between them. CDR1 is KGHDR and CDR2 is SFDVKD in the germline V gene. For the CDR3, the DNA is TGTGCCACCAGTGACTCTACGTCGGGGGAGCTGTTTTTT. This encodes CATSDSTSGELFF.

The chain has TRBV27 and TRBJ1-1; D is possibly TRBD1 (6 bases). Deletions cut 3 bases from V and 8 bases from J, with 13 bases between. This CDR3 is 13 amino acids long. Germline V gene lookup returns CDR1 MNHEY and CDR2 SMNVEV (reference sequence). The CDR3 DNA follows: TGTGCCAGCAGTTTCGCCGGGACACTCGAAGCTTTCTTT. Its translation: CASSFAGTLEAFF.

The chain recombines TRBV7-6 with TRBJ2-1, with TRBD2 identical over 9 bases. The CDR3 loop spans 15 amino acids. With 1 base clipped from V and 9 bases from J, the junction kept 7 bases outside the gene matches. From germline, CDR1 is SGHVS and CDR2 FNYEAQ. The CDR3 DNA reads as TGTGCCAGCAGCTTAGGCGGCGGGGGGGCGGGTGAGCAGTTCTTC. Translated: CASSLGGGGAGEQFF.